Sequencing of this T cell receptor (beta chain) was carried out in a study of cytomegalovirus exposure and HLA in healthy donors. Overall study findings and caveats: Using the classifier, cytomegalovirus status was reportedly diagnosed with high specificity and sensitivity.

PCR employed 60 Vbeta and 13 Jbeta primers. The table came from immunoSEQ multiplex PCR; TCRdb's copy has only in-frame clones and leaves some out. The sample lists roughly 81,000 clones; 79% were seen once. Trimming stripped 0 bases from V and 2 bases from J, with 8 bases between. The CDR3 is 14 residues long. Germline V gene data show CDR1 as SGDLS and CDR2 as YYNGEE. Worth noting for this clone: Its antigen is not known.

The sequencing input was PBMCs. The genes are TRBV9 and TRBJ2-5, with TRBD1 as a possible D gene (6 bases). This TCR was sampled from a young man in good health and CMV-seronegative. DNA of the CDR3: TGTGCCAGCAGCGTAGCGACAGGTCAAGAGACCCAGTACTTC. It translates to CASSVATGQETQYF.